This passage covers 27 T cell receptor beta chains from one sample sequenced in a study of blood T cells in healthy people across ages. Then a second PCR, running roughly 7 to 11 cycles, was carried out with a sample-barcoded 5' primer and a J-beta primer mix. TCRdb ran MiXCR on the 5' RACE reads and lists one entry per CDR3 protein. The sample contains about 1 million distinct CDR3 sequences, approximately 25% of which appear only once. These same records also appear under a second study, on T cells of mothers and their children.

The sample was blood. The origin of the receptors is a girl between 2 and 10 years old in good health.

The chain uses TRBV5-1 and TRBJ2-2, with TRBD2 matching 8 bases. The junction had 12 bases not matched to a gene; V was cut back by 1 base and J by 4 bases. CDR3 length equals 18 residues. The germline V gene has CDR1 SGHRS and CDR2 YFSETQ. This CDR3 is CASSLIPGLVLGTGELFF. The CDR3 region has the DNA TGCGCCAGCAGCTTGATCCCGGGACTAGTTCTGGGCACCGGGGAGCTGTTTTTT.

This chain joins TRBV11-2 and TRBJ2-2; D remains unclear. Trimming removed 2 bases from V and 6 bases from J, with 10 bases in between. The CDR3 is 14 residues long. CDR1 is SGHAT, CDR2 FQNNGV, per germline. The CDR3 loop is CASSLYIVAGELFF. The CDR3 DNA sequence: TGTGCCAGCAGCTTATACATAGTGGCCGGGGAGCTGTTTTTT.

This clonotype was seen a few times. The chain has TRBV6-5 and TRBJ1-1, with D tentatively TRBD1 (6 bases). Germline V gives CDR1 MNHEY, CDR2 SVGAGI. Trimming stripped 0 bases from V and 3 bases from J, with 14 bases between. This CDR3 is built from 16 residues. The CDR3 nucleotides read TGTGCCAGCAGTTACTCGACAGGCACAAGTGACACTGAAGCTTTCTTT. Its protein product is CASSYSTGTSDTEAFF.

Only a few counts were recorded for this clonotype. The gene calls are TRBV12-3 or TRBV12-4 and TRBJ1-2; D unresolved. V was pared by 4 bases and J by 0 bases, with 12 bases between. The CDR3 is 15 amino acids. The CDR3 nucleotides are TGTGCCAGCAGTTCCAATGGGAGACCTAACTATGGCTACACCTTC. It codes for CASSSNGRPNYGYTF.

This sequence joins TRBV6-2 or TRBV6-3 and TRBJ1-2; D is ambiguous. CDR3 length: 13 amino acids. Germline V gene sequence: CDR1 MNHEY, CDR2 SVGEGT. Trimming shortened V by 6 bases and J by 10 bases, and 18 bases separated the two germline ends. As DNA, the CDR3 is TGTGCCAGCAGCACCTTCGGGGTGAGTGACTACACCTTC. Translated, it gives CASSTFGVSDYTF.

This chain links TRBV12-3 or TRBV12-4 with TRBJ1-4, with D hard to call. V dropped 8 bases and J dropped 8 bases, with 15 bases sitting between them. The length of the CDR3 is 13 residues. This chain's CDR3 is CASSPGRREKLFF. CDR3 nucleotide sequence: TGTGCCAGCTCCCCCGGACGTAGGGAAAAACTGTTTTTT.

The gene calls are TRBV20-1 and TRBJ2-5; TRBD2 aligns across 14 bases. With V trimmed by 6 bases and J by 5 bases, 8 bases remained unmatched. CDR3 length: 15 amino acids. Germline values: CDR1 DFQATT, CDR2 SNEGSKA (reference sequence). The CDR3 nucleotides are TGCAGTGCCACGGGACTAGCGGGAGAGTTGGAGACCCAGTACTTC. It yields the protein CSATGLAGELETQYF.

V and J are TRBV5-6 and TRBJ1-6; D ambiguous. The CDR3 loop spans 16 amino acids. Germline V CDR1 and CDR2: SGHDT, YYEEEE. Between the trimmed V and J ends, which lost 5 bases and 9 bases, there was a span of 21 bases. CDR3 nucleotides: TGTGCCAGCAGTCAGCTTCAAGGAGACACTGGTTCACCCCTCCACTTT. Translation: CASSQLQGDTGSPLHF.

This clonotype was recorded a few times. The chain combines TRBV29-1 with TRBJ1-2; possible D gene TRBD1, 5 bases. Trimming removed 5 bases from V and 3 bases from J, with 10 bases in between. CDR3 size: 12 residues. Germline-derived CDR1 and CDR2 are SQVTM and ANQGSEA. DNA of the CDR3: TGCAGCGTTCGGGGCGGGGACTATGGCTACACCTTC. Translation: CSVRGGDYGYTF.

This clonotype was seen only a few times. The chain uses TRBV29-1 and TRBJ2-2; no clear D. Germline loops: CDR1 SQVTM, CDR2 ANQGSEA. Trimming removed 4 bases from V and 6 bases from J, with 9 bases in between. The CDR3 totals 12 residues. The DNA of the CDR3 is TGCAGCGTTGGAGCCATGGCCGGGGAGCTGTTTTTT. Its translation is CSVGAMAGELFF.

The rearrangement links TRBV20-1 to TRBJ2-5, with 11 bases lining up with TRBD1. The J call may be in error: the DNA end matches TRBJ2-7 better. The germline V gene has CDR1 DFQATT and CDR2 SNEGSKA (reference sequence). The CDR3 consists of 15 residues. This CDR3 reads CSASTPGQGAYEQYF. CDR3 DNA sequence: TGCAGTGCTAGTACCCCAGGACAGGGGGCGTACGAGCAGTACTTC.

The chain employs TRBV10-3 and TRBJ1-2; no reliable D call. Germline CDR1 and CDR2: ENHRY and SYGVKD. The CDR3 sequence is 15 residues long. The V end was cut by 3 bases, the J end by 0 bases, with 11 bases between. The CDR3 region is CAISDPGYTNYGYTF. Written as DNA, the CDR3 is TGTGCCATCAGTGATCCGGGTTATACTAACTATGGCTACACCTTC.

This chain joins TRBV27 and TRBJ2-1; D call uncertain. Near its end, the DNA agrees better with TRBJ2-7, so the J call may be wrong. The CDR3 spans 15 residues. The germline gives CDR1 MNHEY, CDR2 SMNVEV (reference sequence). The CDR3 nucleotides are TGTGCCAGCAGTTTCGACTGGAGTAAATACGACGAGCAGTACTTC. It specifies CASSFDWSKYDEQYF.

This clonotype came up a few times. The chain is built from TRBV6-5 and TRBJ2-5, with 7 bases matching TRBD1. This CDR3 comprises 14 residues. Germline CDR1 and CDR2: MNHEY and SVGAGI. With V trimmed by 2 bases and J by 7 bases, 7 bases remained unmatched. The CDR3 reads CASSYEGGRGTQYF. CDR3 nucleotides: TGTGCCAGCAGTTACGAAGGGGGCCGGGGGACCCAGTACTTC.

The rearrangement joins TRBV6-5 to TRBJ1-3; no definite D call. V was cut by 4 bases and J by 0 bases, with 7 bases left in between. The CDR3 covers 14 residues. Germline values: CDR1 MNHEY, CDR2 SVGAGI. The CDR3 loop is CASSLSNSGNTIYF. DNA of the CDR3: TGTGCCAGCAGTTTGTCTAACTCTGGAAACACCATATATTTT.

This clonotype occurred a few times. The chain couples TRBV7-2 to TRBJ2-5; 7 bases agree with TRBD2. In germline, CDR1 is SGHTA, CDR2 FQGNSA. This CDR3 is built from 16 residues. Germline trimming cut 2 bases from V and 4 bases from J; bases unmatched to any gene: 10. Written as DNA, the CDR3 is TGTGCCAGCAGCTTAAGGGCCGGAGCGGGGAGAGAGACCCAGTACTTC. Translating gives CASSLRAGAGRETQYF. The entire variable domain, with the rest obtained from reference TRBV7-2 and TRBJ2-5, is as follows: GAGVSQSPSNKVTEKGKDVELRCDPISGHTALYWYRQSLGQGLEFLIYFQGNSAPDKSGLPSDRFSAERTGGSVSTLTIQRTQQEDSAVYLCASSLRAGAGRETQYFGPGTRLLVL.

This clonotype has just a few counts. The chain is built from TRBV6-2 or TRBV6-3 and TRBJ2-2, with TRBD1 matching over 7 bases. V was pared by 8 bases and J by 5 bases, with 5 bases of the junction left unmatched. This CDR3 has 13 amino acids. Germline V gives CDR1 MNHEY, CDR2 SVGEGT. The CDR3 here is CASLTGLTGELFF. In DNA form, the CDR3 reads TGTGCCAGCCTGACAGGGTTGACCGGGGAGCTGTTTTTT.

The gene calls are TRBV6-2 or TRBV6-3 and TRBJ2-4, with 8 bases aligning to TRBD1. V shed 0 bases, J shed 1 base, and the junction held 11 bases outside the gene matches. In germline, CDR1 is MNHEY, CDR2 SVGEGT. CDR3 length equals 19 residues. The CDR3 DNA is TGTGCCAGCAGTTACTCCGCAGGGGGCGATTCTAAGGCCAAAAACATTCAGTACTTC. Its protein product is CASSYSAGGDSKAKNIQYF.

This clonotype turned up a few times. The chain carries TRBV5-1 and TRBJ2-7; the D gene is possibly TRBD1 (6 bases). This CDR3 contains 14 residues. In germline, CDR1 is SGHRS, CDR2 YFSETQ. Trimming took 0 bases from V and 6 from J, leaving 13 bases between them. CDR3 region: CASSLGPTGSEQYF. CDR3 DNA sequence: TGCGCCAGCAGCTTGGGGCCGACAGGATCCGAGCAGTACTTC.

This clonotype was found a few times. The chain carries TRBV7-2 and TRBJ2-5; 9 bases match TRBD1. The J call may be mistaken, given a closer DNA end match to TRBJ2-1. In germline, CDR1 is SGHTA, CDR2 FQGNSA. The CDR3 has 16 residues. DNA for the CDR3: TGTGCCAGCAGTGCGACTGGGGGACAGGGTTGGGATGAGCAGTTCTTC. Translated, it gives CASSATGGQGWDEQFF.

This chain uses TRBV15 with TRBJ2-1, with D perhaps matching TRBD2 (5 bases). The V end lost 4 bases, the J end lost 0 bases, and 13 bases lay between the germline ends. The V gene's germline CDR1 is LNHNV and CDR2 YYDKDF (reference sequence). This CDR3 has 16 amino acids. Here the CDR3 DNA reads TGTGCCACCAGCAACCTAGCTCACAGCTCCTACAATGAGCAGTTCTTC. Residues: CATSNLAHSSYNEQFF.

This clonotype occurred a few times. V usage is TRBV4-2 and J usage is TRBJ1-4; possible D gene TRBD1, 5 bases. The germline V and J ends were trimmed by 3 bases and 8 bases, with 10 bases remaining between them. Germline CDR1 is LGHNA and CDR2 is YNFKEQ. This CDR3 comprises 13 residues. This chain's CDR3 is CASSQAGGEKLFF. CDR3 bases: TGTGCCAGCAGCCAGGCCGGGGGAGAAAAACTGTTTTTT.

This clonotype was detected a few times. The chain is built from TRBV21-1 and TRBJ2-7; the D segment call TRBD1 is taken from the table without a DNA check. TRBV21-1 is a pseudogene. The CDR3 sequence is 16 residues long. The CDR3 sequence: CASSKGMTGRSYEQYF. The CDR3 coding sequence is TGTGCCAGCAGCAAAGGGATGACAGGGAGATCCTACGAGCAGTACTTC.

This clonotype was observed many times. V usage is TRBV5-6 and J usage is TRBJ2-7, with TRBD2 matching 13 bases. Germline lookup yields CDR1 SGHDT and CDR2 YYEEEE. V lost 3 bases, J lost 6 bases, and 3 bases stayed unmatched. The CDR3 sequence is 14 residues long. The CDR3 here is CASSSLAGGREQYF. The DNA of the CDR3 is TGTGCCAGCAGCTCACTAGCGGGGGGGCGCGAGCAGTACTTC.

This clonotype has a handful of counts. The chain couples TRBV20-1 to TRBJ1-2; the D is unclear. The CDR3 totals 13 residues. V lost 6 bases, J lost 2 bases, and 13 bases lay in between. Germline CDR1 and CDR2: DFQATT and SNEGSKA (reference sequence). CDR3 coding DNA: TGCAGTGCCGCGCCGGGCCAGAACTATGGCTACACCTTC. Translating gives CSAAPGQNYGYTF.

This clonotype was counted a few times. CDR3 in amino acids: CASTIRSGYYNSPLHF. The CDR3, as DNA: TGTGCCAGCACCATTCGTTCCGGATACTATAATTCACCCCTCCACTTT. The V call is TRBV12-3 or TRBV12-4, the J call TRBJ1-6, with no clear D. This CDR3 is 16 amino acids long. V dropped 7 bases and J dropped 3 bases, with 16 bases sitting between them.

The chain has TRBV12-3 or TRBV12-4 and TRBJ2-5, with TRBD1 matching over 7 bases. The length of the CDR3 is 15 residues. Trimming cost V 1 base and J 1 base; bases outside gene matches: 3. The CDR3 nucleotides read TGTGCCAGCAGTTTAGGGGACAGAGCCCAAGAGACCCAGTACTTC. This sequence encodes CASSLGDRAQETQYF.